This is a list of T cell receptor beta chains from one sample in a study of CD8 T cells in Susac syndrome. Via MiXCR, TCRdb re-called the immunoSEQ multiplex PCR reads, giving one row per CDR3 protein. The data show 400,000 or so distinct CDR3 sequences, approximately 89% seen once. Sequenced material: CD8+ T cells from PBMCs. The receptor set was obtained from a human donor with multiple sclerosis. The CDR3 runs from the conserved cysteine through the conserved F or W. Each record gives: J gene, clone size, V gene, D gene, CDR3 protein, CDR3 DNA. A D gene is named only where the DNA matches it firmly. Some rows mark clone size as missing; the rest say once, few, many or name a class of expanded clone.

>TRBJ2-7|-|TRBV20-1|-
CSADLAGKGAYEQYF
TGCAGTGCTGACCTTGCGGGGAAAGGGGCCTACGAGCAGTACTTC
>TRBJ2-7|-|TRBV27|-
CASREMGQETYEQYF
TGTGCCAGCAGGGAAATGGGTCAGGAAACCTACGAGCAGTACTTC
>TRBJ2-3|-|TRBV27|TRBD2
CASSILAGAEDTQYF
TGTGCCAGCAGTATACTAGCGGGGGCGGAAGATACGCAGTATTTT
>TRBJ2-1|-|TRBV5-6|-
CASTKGIGSYNEQFF
TGTGCCAGCACAAAGGGGATTGGGTCCTACAATGAGCAGTTCTTC
>TRBJ1-6|-|TRBV6-5|-
CASSYAENNSPLHF
TGTGCCAGCAGTTACGCCGAAAATAATTCACCCCTCCACTTT
>TRBJ2-7|-|TRBV5-6|-
CASSYTGRESYEQYF
TGTGCCAGCAGCTATACGGGACGGGAATCCTACGAGCAGTACTTC
>TRBJ2-7|-|TRBV20-1|-
CSAEGAGYEQYF
TGCAGTGCTGAAGGGGCCGGGTACGAGCAGTACTTC
>TRBJ2-3|-|TRBV5-1|-
CASSLLVTQVVTGDTQYF
TGCGCCAGCAGCTTGTTGGTAACGCAGGTGGTTACCGGAGATACGCAGTATTTT
>TRBJ1-5|-|TRBV13|TRBD1
CASSETGDQPQHF
TGTGCCAGCAGCGAGACAGGGGATCAGCCCCAGCATTTT
>TRBJ2-2|-|TRBV4-1|-
CASLPVQGYTGELFF
TGCGCCAGCCTACCGGTACAGGGTTACACCGGGGAGCTGTTTTTT
>TRBJ2-1|-|TRBV20-1|-
CSARNPLWSARYNEQFF
TGCAGTGCTAGAAACCCTTTGTGGTCAGCCCGCTACAATGAGCAGTTCTTC
>TRBJ2-3|few|TRBV2|-
CASSEAGGASTDTQYF
TGTGCCAGCAGTGAAGCCGGAGGGGCTAGCACAGATACGCAGTATTTT
>TRBJ2-7|-|TRBV13|-
CASSTPTGLWRYEQYF
TGTGCCAGCAGCACACCGACAGGACTGTGGCGCTACGAGCAGTACTTC
>TRBJ2-7|-|TRBV29-1|-
CSVEGWGAEQYF
TGCAGCGTTGAGGGTTGGGGGGCCGAGCAGTACTTC
>TRBJ1-1|once|TRBV6-2/TRBV6-3|-
CASSLTRVTTEAFF
TGTGCCAGCAGTCTTACTCGGGTGACAACTGAAGCTTTCTTT
>TRBJ2-3|-|TRBV30|-
CAWSVDSGYTDTQYF
TGTGCCTGGAGTGTCGATAGCGGATACACAGATACGCAGTATTTT
>TRBJ1-4|-|TRBV5-4|TRBD1
CASSTLTGGPNEKLFF
TGTGCCAGCAGCACTTTGACAGGGGGACCTAATGAAAAACTGTTTTTT
>TRBJ2-5|-|TRBV3-1|TRBD2
CASSPGAGGQETQYF
TGTGCCAGCAGCCCAGGAGCGGGAGGGCAAGAGACCCAGTACTTC
>TRBJ2-1|-|TRBV6-2/TRBV6-3|TRBD2
CASSSGLAGAGTYNEQFF
TGTGCCAGCAGTTCGGGACTAGCGGGAGCAGGCACCTACAATGAGCAGTTCTTC
>TRBJ2-7|-|TRBV5-4|-
CASSLGGSYTYEQYF
TGTGCCAGCAGCTTGGGGGGTAGCTACACCTACGAGCAGTACTTC
>TRBJ2-5|-|TRBV7-9|TRBD2
CASRGGLAGEILEETQYF
TGTGCCAGCCGAGGAGGGCTAGCGGGAGAGATTTTAGAAGAGACCCAGTACTTC
>TRBJ2-1|-|TRBV30|-
CAWSFSEINEQFF
TGTGCCTGGAGTTTTAGCGAAATCAATGAGCAGTTCTTC
>TRBJ2-5|-|TRBV9|-
CASSVGAGIQTQYF
TGTGCCAGCAGCGTAGGGGCTGGTATACAGACCCAGTACTTC
>TRBJ2-7|-|TRBV11-2|-
CASTDSSSYEQYF
TGTGCCAGCACCGACTCAAGCTCCTACGAGCAGTACTTC
>TRBJ2-3|-|TRBV27|-
CASSSSWEADTQYF
TGTGCCAGCAGTAGCTCCTGGGAGGCAGATACGCAGTATTTT
>TRBJ2-1|-|TRBV6-4|TRBD2
CASSEGPSGAIEGEQFF
TGTGCCAGCAGTGAGGGTCCTAGCGGGGCCATCGAGGGTGAGCAGTTCTTC
>TRBJ2-7|-|TRBV27|-
CACGSGRGYEQYF
TGTGCCTGCGGGTCGGGCCGGGGCTACGAGCAGTACTTC
>TRBJ1-4|-|TRBV19|-
CASSSYSLGFEKLFF
TGTGCCAGTAGTTCGTACAGCCTGGGGTTTGAAAAACTGTTTTTT
>TRBJ2-3|-|TRBV5-4|-
CASSQTGTQYF
TGTGCCAGCAGCCAAACGGGTACGCAGTATTTT
>TRBJ1-2|-|TRBV19|-
CASSGDYGYTF
TGTGCCAGTAGTGGGGACTATGGCTACACCTTC
>TRBJ2-7|-|TRBV20-1|TRBD1
CSAREGTVYEQYF
TGCAGTGCTAGAGAGGGGACAGTCTACGAGCAGTACTTC
>TRBJ2-7|-|TRBV5-1|TRBD2
CASSLVPSGGSYEQYF
TGCGCCAGCAGCTTGGTTCCTAGCGGGGGATCCTACGAGCAGTACTTC
>TRBJ1-5|-|TRBV5-6|-
CASSLLRDGDQPQHF
TGTGCCAGCAGCTTGCTTCGGGACGGAGATCAGCCCCAGCATTTT
>TRBJ2-3|once|TRBV5-1|-
CASSFFVWLIPDTQYF
TGCGCCAGCAGCTTTTTTGTATGGCTAATTCCAGATACGCAGTATTTT
>TRBJ2-1|once|TRBV4-1|TRBD1
CASSQGQGDEQFF
TGCGCCAGCAGCCAAGGCCAGGGGGATGAGCAGTTCTTC
>TRBJ2-5|-|TRBV6-2/TRBV6-3|TRBD2
CASSYFPSGGGRETQYF
TGTGCCAGCAGTTACTTTCCTAGCGGGGGAGGAAGGGAGACCCAGTACTTC
>TRBJ2-7|-|TRBV4-2|TRBD2
CASSRRREGPNEQYF
TGTGCCAGCAGCCGAAGGCGGGAGGGGCCTAACGAGCAGTACTTC
>TRBJ1-5|-|TRBV7-6|-
CASSLGDGSNQPQHF
TGTGCCAGCAGCTTAGGGGACGGATCCAATCAGCCCCAGCATTTT
>TRBJ2-3|-|TRBV19|-
CASSIGNRVTDTQYF
TGTGCCAGTAGTATAGGGAACAGGGTGACAGATACGCAGTATTTT
>TRBJ2-7|-|TRBV7-8|TRBD1
CASSLALWTGLDEQYF
TGTGCCAGCAGCTTAGCTCTCTGGACAGGGCTCGACGAGCAGTACTTC
>TRBJ2-1|-|TRBV12-3/TRBV12-4|-
CASSLLLYNEQFF
TGTGCCAGCAGTTTACTGCTTTACAATGAGCAGTTCTTC
>TRBJ2-5|few|TRBV5-4|TRBD2
CASSSSQAGGWQETQYF
TGTGCCAGCAGCTCGAGTCAAGCGGGGGGTTGGCAAGAGACCCAGTACTTC
>TRBJ2-1|few|TRBV29-1|-
CSVETRRVNEQFF
TGCAGCGTTGAAACAAGGAGGGTCAATGAGCAGTTCTTC
>TRBJ2-7|-|TRBV20-1|-
CSARLRGRYEQYF
TGCAGTGCTCGACTGCGGGGGCGCTACGAGCAGTACTTC
>TRBJ2-3|-|TRBV2|-
CASTTQQGITDTQYF
TGTGCCAGCACAACCCAGCAGGGGATCACAGATACGCAGTATTTT
>TRBJ2-1|-|TRBV10-2|-
CASSEYFHNEQFF
TGCGCCAGCAGTGAATACTTTCACAATGAGCAGTTCTTC
>TRBJ2-7|many|TRBV5-1|TRBD1
CASSLGTGGYEQYF
TGTGCCAGCAGTTTAGGGACAGGGGGCTACGAGCAGTACTTC
>TRBJ2-7|once|TRBV7-6|-
CASSQDSRDGEQYF
TGTGCCAGCAGCCAGGACAGTAGAGACGGCGAGCAGTACTTC
>TRBJ2-5|few|TRBV28|-
CASSLLLGRETQYF
TGTGCCAGCAGTCTCCTTCTTGGGCGGGAGACCCAGTACTTC
>TRBJ2-3|-|TRBV5-5|TRBD2
CASNPPGGADTQYF
TGTGCCAGCAACCCCCCGGGGGGGGCAGATACGCAGTATTTT
>TRBJ2-2|-|TRBV7-9|-
CASSSSIPGSGELFF
TGTGCCAGCAGCTCCTCGATCCCTGGCTCCGGGGAGCTGTTTTTT
>TRBJ2-1|-|TRBV20-1|-
CSASRASGEQFF
TGCAGTGCTAGTAGGGCTAGTGGTGAGCAGTTCTTC
>TRBJ2-7|-|TRBV27|TRBD2
CASSWGTSGNEQYF
TGTGCCAGCAGTTGGGGGACTAGCGGGAACGAGCAGTACTTC
>TRBJ2-5|few|TRBV5-6|-
CASSFHRRTRAETQYF
TGTGCCAGCAGCTTTCACCGACGGACCCGAGCGGAGACCCAGTACTTC
>TRBJ2-2|once|TRBV5-6|-
CASSFTPSNTGELFF
TGTGCCAGCAGCTTTACTCCTTCGAACACCGGGGAGCTGTTTTTT
>TRBJ1-4|-|TRBV4-1|-
CASSQRLPVNNEKLFF
TGCGCCAGCAGCCAACGTCTTCCCGTTAATAATGAAAAACTGTTTTTT
>TRBJ2-1|-|TRBV29-1|-
CSVAEPPYNEQFF
TGCAGCGTTGCAGAGCCCCCCTACAATGAGCAGTTCTTC